Presented here are 5 T cell receptor beta chains from one specimen sequenced in a study of blood T cell repertoires in COVID-19. TCRdb keeps only in-frame clones here, not all; method: immunoSEQ multiplex PCR. The sample has 200,000 to 300,000 clones, about 89% seen once; the top ten hold under 2.5%. Sequenced sample: peripheral blood. Source of these receptors: a woman aged 45-65 years with acute or convalescent COVID-19.

The chain carries TRBV6-4 and TRBJ2-3, with 7 bases that match TRBD1. CDR1 is MRHNA and CDR2 is SNTAGT in the germline V gene. J was trimmed by 1 base and V by 4 bases; bases with no gene match: 2. The CDR3 is 14 residues long. CDR3 sequence reads: CASSGTGGTDTQYF. In DNA form, the CDR3 reads TGTGCCAGCAGTGGAACAGGGGGCACAGATACGCAGTATTTT.

This chain joins TRBV11-3 and TRBJ2-2; D is possibly TRBD1 (6 bases). V dropped 5 bases and J dropped 2 bases, with 12 bases sitting between them. The CDR3 runs 15 residues. The germline V gene has CDR1 SGHNT and CDR2 YENEEA. The CDR3 protein is CASSPVQGNTGELFF. The DNA for the CDR3 is TGTGCCAGCAGCCCGGTACAGGGCAACACCGGGGAGCTGTTTTTT.

Concerning this clone: The sample has other DNA sequences that encode this CDR3 too. This sequence joins TRBV7-2 and TRBJ2-1, with D unresolved. Germline CDR1 and CDR2: SGHTA and FQGNSA. Trimming stripped 2 bases from V and 0 bases from J, with 8 bases between. This CDR3 contains 15 residues. CDR3 sequence reads: CASSLSRSSYNEQFF. The CDR3 nucleotides are TGTGCCAGCAGCTTATCGCGGAGCTCCTACAATGAGCAGTTCTTC.

This chain links TRBV4-1 with TRBJ2-1, with 7 nucleotides matching TRBD2. The CDR3 is 19 amino acids. CDR1 is MGHRA and CDR2 is YSYEKL in the germline V gene. After removal of 1 base from V and 7 bases from J, the junction contained 19 bases not matched to a gene. CDR3 DNA sequence: TGCGCCAGCAGCCAAGGCCCATCGTTTGAGGGAGGGCCGAGGAATGAGCAGTTCTTC. Protein: CASSQGPSFEGGPRNEQFF.

V gene TRBV2 combines with J gene TRBJ1-1; 9 bases are a match to TRBD1. The CDR3 is 15 residues long. Trimming removed 3 bases from V and 0 bases from J; junction bases left unmatched: 2. The germline V gene has CDR1 SNHLY and CDR2 FYNNEI. CDR3 loop: CASSDGQGMNTEAFF. The CDR3 DNA sequence: TGTGCCAGCAGTGATGGACAGGGGATGAACACTGAAGCTTTCTTT.